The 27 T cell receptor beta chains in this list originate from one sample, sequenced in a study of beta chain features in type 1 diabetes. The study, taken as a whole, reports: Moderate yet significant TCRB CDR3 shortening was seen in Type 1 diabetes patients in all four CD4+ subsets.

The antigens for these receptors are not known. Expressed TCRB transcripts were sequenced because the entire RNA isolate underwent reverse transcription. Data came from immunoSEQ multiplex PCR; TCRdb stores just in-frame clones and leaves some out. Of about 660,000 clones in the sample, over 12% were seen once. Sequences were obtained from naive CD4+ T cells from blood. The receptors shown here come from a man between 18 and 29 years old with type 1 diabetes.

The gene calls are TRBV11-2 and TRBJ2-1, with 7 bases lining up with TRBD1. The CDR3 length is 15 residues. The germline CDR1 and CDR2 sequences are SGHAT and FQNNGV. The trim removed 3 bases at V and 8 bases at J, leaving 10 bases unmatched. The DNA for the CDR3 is TGTGCCAGCAGCTTCTTACAGGGGCCCTCAGATGAGCAGTTCTTC. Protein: CASSFLQGPSDEQFF.

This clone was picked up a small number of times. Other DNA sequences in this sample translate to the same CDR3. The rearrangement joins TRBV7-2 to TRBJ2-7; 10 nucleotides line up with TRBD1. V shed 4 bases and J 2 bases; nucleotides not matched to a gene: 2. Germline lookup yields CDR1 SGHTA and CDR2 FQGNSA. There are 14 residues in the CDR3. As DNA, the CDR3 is TGTGCCAGCAGCTCGGACAGGGGGGCCTACGAGCAGTACTTC. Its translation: CASSSDRGAYEQYF.

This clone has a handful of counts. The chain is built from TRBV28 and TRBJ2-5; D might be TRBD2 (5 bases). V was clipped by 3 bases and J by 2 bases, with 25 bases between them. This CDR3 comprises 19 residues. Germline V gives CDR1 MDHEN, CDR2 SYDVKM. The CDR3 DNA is TGTGCCAGCAGTTTCTGGATAATGAGGAGCGGAGGTCGGCAAGAGACCCAGTACTTC. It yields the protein CASSFWIMRSGGRQETQYF.

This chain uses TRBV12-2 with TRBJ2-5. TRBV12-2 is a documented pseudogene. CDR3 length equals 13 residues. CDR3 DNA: TGTGCAAGTCGCTCCCACCGGCCCGAGACCCAGTACTTC. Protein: CASRSHRPETQYF.

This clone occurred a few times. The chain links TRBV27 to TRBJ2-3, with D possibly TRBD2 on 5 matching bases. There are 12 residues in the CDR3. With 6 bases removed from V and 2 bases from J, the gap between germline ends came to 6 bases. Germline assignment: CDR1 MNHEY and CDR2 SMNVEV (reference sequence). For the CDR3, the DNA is TGTGCCAGCAGGACTACCACAGATACGCAGTATTTT. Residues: CASRTTTDTQYF.

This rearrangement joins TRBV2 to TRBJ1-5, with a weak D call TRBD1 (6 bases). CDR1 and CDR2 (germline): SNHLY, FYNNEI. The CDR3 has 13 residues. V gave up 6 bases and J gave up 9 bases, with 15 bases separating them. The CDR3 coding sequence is TGTGCCAGCAGCCTTGACAGGAACCCGCCCCAGCATTTT. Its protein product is CASSLDRNPPQHF.

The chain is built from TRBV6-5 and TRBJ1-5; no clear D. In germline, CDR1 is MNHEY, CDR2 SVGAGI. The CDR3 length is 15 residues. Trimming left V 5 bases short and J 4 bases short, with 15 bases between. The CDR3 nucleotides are TGTGCCAGCAGTCGGGCCGGGAGGGCTAATCAGCCCCAGCATTTT. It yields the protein CASSRAGRANQPQHF.

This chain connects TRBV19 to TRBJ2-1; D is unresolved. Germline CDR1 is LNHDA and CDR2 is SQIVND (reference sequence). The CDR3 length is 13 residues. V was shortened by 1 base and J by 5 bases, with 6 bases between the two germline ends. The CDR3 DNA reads TGTGCCAGTAGTATAGCCAGAAACAATGAGCAGTTCTTC. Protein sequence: CASSIARNNEQFF.

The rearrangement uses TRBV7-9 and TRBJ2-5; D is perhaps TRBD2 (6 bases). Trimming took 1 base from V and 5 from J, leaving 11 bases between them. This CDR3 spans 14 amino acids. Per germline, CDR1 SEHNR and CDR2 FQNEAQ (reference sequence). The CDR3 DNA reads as TGTGCCAGCAGCTTAGGTTTGGAGGGGGAGACCCAGTACTTC. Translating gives CASSLGLEGETQYF.

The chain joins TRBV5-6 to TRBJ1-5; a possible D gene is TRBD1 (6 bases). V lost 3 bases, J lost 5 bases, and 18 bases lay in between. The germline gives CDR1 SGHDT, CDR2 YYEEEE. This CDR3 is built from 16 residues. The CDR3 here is CASSYHRVIQDQPQHF. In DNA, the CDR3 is TGTGCCAGCAGCTACCACAGGGTGATCCAAGATCAGCCCCAGCATTTT.

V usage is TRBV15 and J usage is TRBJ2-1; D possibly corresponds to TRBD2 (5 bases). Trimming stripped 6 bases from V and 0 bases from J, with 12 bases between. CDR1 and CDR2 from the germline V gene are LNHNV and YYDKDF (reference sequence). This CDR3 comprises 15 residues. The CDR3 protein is CATRGKRSSYNEQFF. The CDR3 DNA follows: TGTGCCACCAGAGGGAAGCGGAGCTCCTACAATGAGCAGTTCTTC.

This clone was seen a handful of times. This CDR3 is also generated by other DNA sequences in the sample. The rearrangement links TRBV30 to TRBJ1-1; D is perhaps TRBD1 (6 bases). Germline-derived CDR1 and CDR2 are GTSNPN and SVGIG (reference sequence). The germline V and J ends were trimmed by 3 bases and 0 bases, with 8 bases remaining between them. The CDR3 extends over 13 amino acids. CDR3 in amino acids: CAWSRDMNTEAFF. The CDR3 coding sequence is TGTGCCTGGAGCAGGGACATGAACACTGAAGCTTTCTTT.

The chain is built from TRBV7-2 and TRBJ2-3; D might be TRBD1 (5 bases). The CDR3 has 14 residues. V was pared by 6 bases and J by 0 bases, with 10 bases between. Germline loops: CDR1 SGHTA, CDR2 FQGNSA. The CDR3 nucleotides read TGTGCCAGCAGGTTAAGGGGCAGCACAGATACGCAGTATTTT. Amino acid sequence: CASRLRGSTDTQYF.

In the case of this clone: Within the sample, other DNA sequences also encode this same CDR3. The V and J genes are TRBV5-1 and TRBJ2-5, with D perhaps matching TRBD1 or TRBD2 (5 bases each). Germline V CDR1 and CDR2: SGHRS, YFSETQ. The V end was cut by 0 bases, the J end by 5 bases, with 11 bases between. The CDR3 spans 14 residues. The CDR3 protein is CASSLGQGGETQYF. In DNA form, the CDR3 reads TGCGCCAGCAGCTTGGGTCAGGGCGGGGAGACCCAGTACTTC.

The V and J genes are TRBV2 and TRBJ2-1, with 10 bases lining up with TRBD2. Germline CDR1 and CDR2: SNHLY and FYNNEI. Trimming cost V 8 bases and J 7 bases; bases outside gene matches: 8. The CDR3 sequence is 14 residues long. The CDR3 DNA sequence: TGTGCCAGCCCTAGCGGGAGCTTTTGGAATGAGCAGTTCTTC. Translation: CASPSGSFWNEQFF.

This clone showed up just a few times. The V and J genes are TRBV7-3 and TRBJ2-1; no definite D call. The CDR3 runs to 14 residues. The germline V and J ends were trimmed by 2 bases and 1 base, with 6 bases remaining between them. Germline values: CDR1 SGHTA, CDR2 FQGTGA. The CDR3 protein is CASSLVVSYNEQFF. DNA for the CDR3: TGTGCCAGCAGCTTAGTAGTTTCCTACAATGAGCAGTTCTTC.

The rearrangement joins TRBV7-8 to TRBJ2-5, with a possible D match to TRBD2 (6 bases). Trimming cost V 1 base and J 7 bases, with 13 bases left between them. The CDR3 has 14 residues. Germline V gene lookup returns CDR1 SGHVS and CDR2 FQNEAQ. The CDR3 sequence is CASSLVRLGGTQYF. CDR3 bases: TGTGCCAGCAGCTTAGTTCGACTAGGTGGGACCCAGTACTTC.

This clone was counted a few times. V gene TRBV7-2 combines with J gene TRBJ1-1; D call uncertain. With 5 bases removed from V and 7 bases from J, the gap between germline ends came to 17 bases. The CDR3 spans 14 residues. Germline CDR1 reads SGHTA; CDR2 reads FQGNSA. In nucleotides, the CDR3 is TGTGCCAGCAGCCTCCTAAAACGGAACGGTGAAGCTTTCTTT. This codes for CASSLLKRNGEAFF. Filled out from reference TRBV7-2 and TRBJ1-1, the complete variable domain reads GAGVSQSPSNKVTEKGKDVELRCDPISGHTALYWYRQSLGQGLEFLIYFQGNSAPDKSGLPSDRFSAERTGGSVSTLTIQRTQQEDSAVYLCASSLLKRNGEAFFGQGTRLTVV.

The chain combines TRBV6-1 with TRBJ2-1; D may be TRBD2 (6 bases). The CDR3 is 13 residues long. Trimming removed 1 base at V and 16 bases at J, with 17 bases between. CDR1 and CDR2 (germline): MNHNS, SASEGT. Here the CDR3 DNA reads TGTGCCAGCAGTGAAGTTGGGCCGACTAGAGGATTCTTC. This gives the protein CASSEVGPTRGFF.

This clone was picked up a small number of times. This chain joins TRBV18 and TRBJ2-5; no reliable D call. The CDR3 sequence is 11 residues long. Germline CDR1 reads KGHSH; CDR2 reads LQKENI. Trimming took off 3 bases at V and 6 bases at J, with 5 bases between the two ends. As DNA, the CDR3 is TGTGCCAGCTCACCTGGGAAGACCCAGTACTTC. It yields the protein CASSPGKTQYF.

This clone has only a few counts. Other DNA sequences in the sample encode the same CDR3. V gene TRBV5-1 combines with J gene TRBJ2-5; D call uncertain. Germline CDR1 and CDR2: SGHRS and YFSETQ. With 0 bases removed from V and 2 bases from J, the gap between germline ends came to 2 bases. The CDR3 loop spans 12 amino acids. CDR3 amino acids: CASSLDQETQYF. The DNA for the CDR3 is TGCGCCAGCAGCTTGGATCAAGAGACCCAGTACTTC.

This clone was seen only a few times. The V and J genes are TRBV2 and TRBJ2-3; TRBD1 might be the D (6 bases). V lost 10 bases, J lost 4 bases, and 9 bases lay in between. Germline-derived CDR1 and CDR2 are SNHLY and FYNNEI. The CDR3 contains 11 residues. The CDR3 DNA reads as TGTGCCACCGCAGGGGCAGATACGCAGTATTTT. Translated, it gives CATAGADTQYF.

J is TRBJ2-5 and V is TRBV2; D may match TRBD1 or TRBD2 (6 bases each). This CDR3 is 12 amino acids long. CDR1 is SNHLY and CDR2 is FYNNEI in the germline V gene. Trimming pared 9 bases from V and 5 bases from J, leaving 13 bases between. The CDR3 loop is CARGGLAETQYF. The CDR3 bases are TGTGCCAGAGGGGGGCTAGCGGAGACCCAGTACTTC. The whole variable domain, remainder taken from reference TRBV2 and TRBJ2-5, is EPEVTQTPSHQVTQMGQEVILRCVPISNHLYFYWYRQILGQKVEFLVSFYNNEISEKSEIFDDQFSVERPDGSNFTLKIRSTKLEDSAMYFCARGGLAETQYFGPGTRLLVL.

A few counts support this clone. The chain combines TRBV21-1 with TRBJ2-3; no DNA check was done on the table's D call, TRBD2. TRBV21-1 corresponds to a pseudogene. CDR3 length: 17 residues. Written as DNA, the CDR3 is TGTGCCAGCAGCAAAGCGCTAGCGGGGGATATCACAGATACGCAGTATTTT. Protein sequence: CASSKALAGDITDTQYF.

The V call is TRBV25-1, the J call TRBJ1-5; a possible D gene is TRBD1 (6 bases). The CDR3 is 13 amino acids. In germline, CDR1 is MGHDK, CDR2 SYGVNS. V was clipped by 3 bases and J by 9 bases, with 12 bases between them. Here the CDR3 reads CASSDRQERPQHF. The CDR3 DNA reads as TGTGCCAGCAGTGATCGACAGGAGAGGCCCCAGCATTTT.

CDR3 region: CASSLTAQRPNYGYTF. CDR3 coding DNA: TGCGCCAGCAGCTTGACAGCTCAGCGACCTAACTATGGCTACACCTTC. The rearrangement links TRBV5-1 to TRBJ1-2; D call uncertain. V lost 1 base and J lost 0, with 13 bases in between. Germline-derived CDR1 and CDR2 are SGHRS and YFSETQ. The CDR3 runs 16 residues.

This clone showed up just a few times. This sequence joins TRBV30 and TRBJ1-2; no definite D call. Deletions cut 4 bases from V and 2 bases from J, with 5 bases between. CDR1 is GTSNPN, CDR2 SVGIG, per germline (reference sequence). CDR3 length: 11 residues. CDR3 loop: CAWTLNYGYTF. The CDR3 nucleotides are TGTGCCTGGACTCTAAACTATGGCTACACCTTC.